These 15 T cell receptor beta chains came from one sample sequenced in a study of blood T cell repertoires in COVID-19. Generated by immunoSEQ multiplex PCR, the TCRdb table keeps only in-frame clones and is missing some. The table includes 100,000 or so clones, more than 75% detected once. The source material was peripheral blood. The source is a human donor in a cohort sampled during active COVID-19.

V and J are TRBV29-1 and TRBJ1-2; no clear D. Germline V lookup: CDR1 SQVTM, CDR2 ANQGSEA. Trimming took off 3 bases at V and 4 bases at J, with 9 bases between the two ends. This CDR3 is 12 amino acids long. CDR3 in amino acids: CSVEASIYGYTF. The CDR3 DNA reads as TGCAGCGTTGAGGCAAGTATCTATGGCTACACCTTC.

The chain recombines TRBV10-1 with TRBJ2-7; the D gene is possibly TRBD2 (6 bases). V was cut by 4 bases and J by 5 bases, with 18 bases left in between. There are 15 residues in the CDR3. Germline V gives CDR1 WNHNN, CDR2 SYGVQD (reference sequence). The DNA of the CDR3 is TGCGCCAGCAGTGCGCCTGGTCTAGCGACCCACGAGCAGTACTTC. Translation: CASSAPGLATHEQYF.

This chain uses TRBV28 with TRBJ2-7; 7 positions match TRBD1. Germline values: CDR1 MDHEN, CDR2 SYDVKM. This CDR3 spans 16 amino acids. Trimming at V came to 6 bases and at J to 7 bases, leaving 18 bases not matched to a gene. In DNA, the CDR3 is TGTGCCAGCAGCCAAGAGGGACAGCCGAAAAAGGGGGAGCAGTACTTC. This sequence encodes CASSQEGQPKKGEQYF.

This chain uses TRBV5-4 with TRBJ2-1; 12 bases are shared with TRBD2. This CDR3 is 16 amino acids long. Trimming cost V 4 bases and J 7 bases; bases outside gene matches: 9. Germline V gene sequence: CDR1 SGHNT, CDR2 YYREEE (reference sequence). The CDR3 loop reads CASSEASGRAVNEQFF. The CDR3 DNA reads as TGTGCCAGCAGCGAAGCTAGCGGGAGGGCCGTAAATGAGCAGTTCTTC.

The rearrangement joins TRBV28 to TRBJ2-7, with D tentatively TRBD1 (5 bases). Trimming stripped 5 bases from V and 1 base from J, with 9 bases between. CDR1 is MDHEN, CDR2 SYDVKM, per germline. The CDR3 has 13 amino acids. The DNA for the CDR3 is TGTGCCAGCAGTCCAAGGACATCCTACGAGCAGTACTTC. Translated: CASSPRTSYEQYF.

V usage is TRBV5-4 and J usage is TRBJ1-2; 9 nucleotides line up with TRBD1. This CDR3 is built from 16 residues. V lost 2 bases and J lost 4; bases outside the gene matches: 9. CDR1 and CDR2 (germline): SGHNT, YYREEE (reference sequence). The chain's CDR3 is CASSLVWDREGYGYTF. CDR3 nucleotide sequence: TGTGCCAGCAGCTTAGTCTGGGACAGGGAAGGCTATGGCTACACCTTC.

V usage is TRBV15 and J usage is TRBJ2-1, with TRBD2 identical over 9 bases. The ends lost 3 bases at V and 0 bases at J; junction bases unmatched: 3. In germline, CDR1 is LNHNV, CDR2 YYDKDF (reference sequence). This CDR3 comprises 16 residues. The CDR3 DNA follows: TGTGCCACCAGCAGGGGTAGCGGGAGCTCCTACAATGAGCAGTTCTTC. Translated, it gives CATSRGSGSSYNEQFF.

CDR3 protein: CASSLEGAGYTF. The CDR3 DNA reads TGTGCCAGCAGCTTAGAAGGGGCCGGCTACACCTTC. The chain joins TRBV11-2 to TRBJ1-2; D perhaps matches TRBD1 (5 bases). Between the trimmed V and J ends, which lost 0 bases and 8 bases, there was a span of 7 bases. The length of the CDR3 is 12 residues. CDR1 is SGHAT and CDR2 is FQNNGV in the germline V gene.

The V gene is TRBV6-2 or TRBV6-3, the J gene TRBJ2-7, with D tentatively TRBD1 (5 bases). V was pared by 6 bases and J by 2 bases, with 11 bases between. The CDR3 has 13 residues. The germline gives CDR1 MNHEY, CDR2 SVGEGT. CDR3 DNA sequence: TGTGCCAGCAGCCCCCCACAGGCCTACGAGCAGTACTTC. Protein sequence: CASSPPQAYEQYF.

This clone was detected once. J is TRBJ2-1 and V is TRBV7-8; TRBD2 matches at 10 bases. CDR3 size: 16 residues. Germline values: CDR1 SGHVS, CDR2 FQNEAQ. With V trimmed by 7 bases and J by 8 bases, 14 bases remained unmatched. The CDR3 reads CASNRIRLAGYDEQFF. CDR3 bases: TGTGCCAGCAACAGAATCCGACTAGCGGGTTACGATGAGCAGTTCTTC.

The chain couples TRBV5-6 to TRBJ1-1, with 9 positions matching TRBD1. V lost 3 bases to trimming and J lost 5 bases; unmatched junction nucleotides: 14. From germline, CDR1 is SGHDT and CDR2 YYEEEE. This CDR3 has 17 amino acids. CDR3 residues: CASSYNRGHTTWTEAFF. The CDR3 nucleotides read TGTGCCAGCAGCTACAACAGGGGGCATACGACTTGGACTGAAGCTTTCTTT.

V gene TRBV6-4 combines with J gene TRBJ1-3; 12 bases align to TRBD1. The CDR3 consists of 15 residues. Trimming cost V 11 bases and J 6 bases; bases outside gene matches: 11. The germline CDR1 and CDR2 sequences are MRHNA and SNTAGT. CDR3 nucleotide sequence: TGTGCCGCTAGACCGGGACAGGGGGCAGAAAACACCATATATTTT. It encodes CAARPGQGAENTIYF.

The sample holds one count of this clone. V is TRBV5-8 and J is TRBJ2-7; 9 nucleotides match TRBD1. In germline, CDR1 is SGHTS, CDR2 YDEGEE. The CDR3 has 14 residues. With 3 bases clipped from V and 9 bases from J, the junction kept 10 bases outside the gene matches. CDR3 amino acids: CASSWDRDRATQYF. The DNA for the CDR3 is TGTGCCAGCAGCTGGGACCGGGACAGGGCAACGCAGTACTTC.

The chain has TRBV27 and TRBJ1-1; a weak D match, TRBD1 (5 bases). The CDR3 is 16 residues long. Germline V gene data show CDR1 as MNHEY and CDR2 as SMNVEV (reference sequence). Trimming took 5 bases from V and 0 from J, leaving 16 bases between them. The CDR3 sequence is CASSPYGGRVNTEAFF. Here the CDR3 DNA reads TGTGCCAGCAGTCCCTACGGGGGACGCGTGAACACTGAAGCTTTCTTT.

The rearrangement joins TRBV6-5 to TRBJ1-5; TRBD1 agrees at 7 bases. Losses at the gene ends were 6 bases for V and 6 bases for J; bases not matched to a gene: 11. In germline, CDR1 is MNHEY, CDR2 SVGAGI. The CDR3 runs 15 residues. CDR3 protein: CASSRRGDRFQPQHF. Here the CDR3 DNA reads TGTGCCAGCAGCCGAAGGGGGGACAGATTTCAGCCCCAGCATTTT.